This T cell receptor (beta chain) appears in the sequencing data of a study of T cells in Graves' hyperthyroidism and ophthalmopathy. Study information: Any treatment followed the collection of peripheral blood at initial diagnosis. General study findings and limits: Most clonotypes expanded in the thyroid (above 0.001) were also present in blood.

Exclusions: uncontrolled infection, other autoimmune disease, pregnancy, lactation. RNA transcripts were the template for amplifying TCR beta CDR3 regions. The TCR CDR3 first-round RT-PCR relied on the HTBI primer set. Via MiXCR, TCRdb re-called the multiplex PCR reads, giving one row per CDR3 protein. The sample lists approximately 570,000 distinct CDR3 sequences, 15% to 20% occurring once. For this clonotype: Its antigen remains unidentified. This could be a read error, since a much larger clone is one nucleotide away.

The CDR3 is made up of 14 amino acids. V shed 11 bases and J shed 0 bases, with 14 bases lying between them. Looked up from germline, CDR1 is MDHEN and CDR2 is SYDVKM. This clonotype was sampled from a middle-aged man with Graves' ophthalmopathy. This rearrangement joins TRBV28 to TRBJ2-4; unclear D gene. Source material: blood. Here the CDR3 DNA reads TGTGCCGCCGCTTCCCCGTTAGCCAAAAACATTCAGTACTTC. This sequence encodes CAAASPLAKNIQYF.